What follows describes a single T cell receptor beta chain. The antigen is undetermined. This entry comes from a study of blood T cells in healthy people across ages. Whole-study results and caveats: Unsorted PBMC input precluded a conclusive naive versus antigen-experienced comparison.

Primers used in a second PCR of about 6 to 11 cycles were a sample-barcoded 5' primer and a J-beta primer mix. One entry per CDR3 protein, called by TCRdb with MiXCR from the 5' RACE reads. The sample includes 1 million or so distinct CDR3 sequences, under 45% of them seen just once. Every sample gave at least 5.5 micrograms of total RNA when it was extracted. V was trimmed by 7 bases and J by 2 bases, leaving 15 bases between them. The CDR3 is made up of 14 amino acids. The germline CDR1 and CDR2 sequences are MDHEN and SYDVKM. The sequence was collected from a woman aged 55-70 years in good health. The rearrangement uses TRBV28 and TRBJ2-7, with D tentatively TRBD1 or TRBD2 (5 bases each). Material for sequencing was blood. Here the CDR3 DNA reads TGTGCCAGCACTGGGACGGCGAATCCCTACGAGCAGTACTTC. It specifies CASTGTANPYEQYF.